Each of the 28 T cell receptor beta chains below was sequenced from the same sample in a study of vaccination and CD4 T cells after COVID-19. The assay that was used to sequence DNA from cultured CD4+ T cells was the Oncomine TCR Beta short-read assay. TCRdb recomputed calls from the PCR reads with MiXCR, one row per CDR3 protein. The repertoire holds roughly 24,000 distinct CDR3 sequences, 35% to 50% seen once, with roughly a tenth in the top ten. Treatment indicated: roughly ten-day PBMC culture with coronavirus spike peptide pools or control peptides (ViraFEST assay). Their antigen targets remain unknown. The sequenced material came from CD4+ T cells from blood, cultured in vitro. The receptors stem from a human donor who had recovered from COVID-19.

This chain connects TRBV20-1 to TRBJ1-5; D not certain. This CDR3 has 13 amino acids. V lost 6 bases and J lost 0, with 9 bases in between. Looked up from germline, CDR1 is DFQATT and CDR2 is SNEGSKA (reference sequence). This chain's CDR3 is CSARYDSNQPQHF. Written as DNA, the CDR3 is TGCAGTGCCCGGTACGATAGCAATCAGCCCCAGCATTTT.

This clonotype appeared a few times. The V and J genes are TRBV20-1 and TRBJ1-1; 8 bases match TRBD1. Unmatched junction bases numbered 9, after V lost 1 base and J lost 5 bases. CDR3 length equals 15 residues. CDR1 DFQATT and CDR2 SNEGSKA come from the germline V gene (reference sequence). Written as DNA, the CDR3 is TGCAGTGCTAGAGGGGAAGGACAGGGCTCAACTGAAGCTTTCTTT. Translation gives CSARGEGQGSTEAFF.

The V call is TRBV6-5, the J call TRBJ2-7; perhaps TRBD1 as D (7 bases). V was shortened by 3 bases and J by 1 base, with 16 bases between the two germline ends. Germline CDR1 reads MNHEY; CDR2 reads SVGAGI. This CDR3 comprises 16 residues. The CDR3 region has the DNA TGTGCCAGCAGTTATCGGGCGCCAGGGGGGTCCTACGAGCAGTACTTC. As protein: CASSYRAPGGSYEQYF.

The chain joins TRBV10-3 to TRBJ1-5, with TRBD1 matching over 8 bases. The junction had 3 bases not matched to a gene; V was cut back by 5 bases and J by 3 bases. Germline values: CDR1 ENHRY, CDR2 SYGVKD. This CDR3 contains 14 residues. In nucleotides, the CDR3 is TGTGCCATCAGTTCAGGGGGCCCCAATCAGCCCCAGCATTTT. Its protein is CAISSGGPNQPQHF.

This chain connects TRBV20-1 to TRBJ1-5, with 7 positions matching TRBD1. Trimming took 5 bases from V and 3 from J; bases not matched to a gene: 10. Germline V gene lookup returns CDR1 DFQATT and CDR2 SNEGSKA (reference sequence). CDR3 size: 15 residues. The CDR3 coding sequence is TGCAGTGCTCCCCGAGGGGGCCGTACCAATCAGCCCCAGCATTTT. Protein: CSAPRGGRTNQPQHF.

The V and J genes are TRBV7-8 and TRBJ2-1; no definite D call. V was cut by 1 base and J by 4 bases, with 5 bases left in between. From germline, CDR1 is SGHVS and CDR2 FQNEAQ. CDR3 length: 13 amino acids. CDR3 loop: CASSLGQYNEQFF. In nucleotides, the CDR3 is TGTGCCAGCAGCTTAGGCCAGTACAATGAGCAGTTCTTC.

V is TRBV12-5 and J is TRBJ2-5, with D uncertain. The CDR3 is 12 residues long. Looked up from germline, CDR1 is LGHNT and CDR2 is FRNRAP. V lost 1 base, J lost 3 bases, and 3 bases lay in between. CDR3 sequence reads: CASGLAEETQYF. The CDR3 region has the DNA TGTGCTAGTGGTTTGGCAGAAGAGACCCAGTACTTC.

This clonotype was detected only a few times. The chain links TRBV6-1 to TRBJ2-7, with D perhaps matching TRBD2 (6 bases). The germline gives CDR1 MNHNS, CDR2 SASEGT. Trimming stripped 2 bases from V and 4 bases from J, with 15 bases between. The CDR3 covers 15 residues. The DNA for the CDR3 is TGTGCCAGCAGTGAATCTCCGGTCCGGGGGTACGAGCAGTACTTC. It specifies CASSESPVRGYEQYF.

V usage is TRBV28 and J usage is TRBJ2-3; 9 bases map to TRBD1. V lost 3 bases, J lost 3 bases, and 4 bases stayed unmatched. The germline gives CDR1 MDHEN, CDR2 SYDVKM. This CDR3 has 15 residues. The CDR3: CASSLGTGITDTQYF. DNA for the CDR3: TGTGCCAGCAGTTTGGGGACAGGGATAACAGATACGCAGTATTTT. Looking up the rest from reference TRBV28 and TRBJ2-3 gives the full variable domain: DVKVTQSSRYLVKRTGEKVFLECVQDMDHENMFWYRQDPGLGLRLIYFSYDVKMKEKGDIPEGYSVSREKKERFSLILESASTNQTSMYLCASSLGTGITDTQYFGPGTRLTVL.

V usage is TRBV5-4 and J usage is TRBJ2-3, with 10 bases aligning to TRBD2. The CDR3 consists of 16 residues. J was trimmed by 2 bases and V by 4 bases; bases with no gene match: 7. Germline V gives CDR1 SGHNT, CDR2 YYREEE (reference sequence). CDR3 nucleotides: TGTGCCAGCAGCGTAGACACTAGCGGGAACACAGATACGCAGTATTTT. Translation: CASSVDTSGNTDTQYF. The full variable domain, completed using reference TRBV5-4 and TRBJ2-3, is ETGVTQSPTHLIKTRGQQVTLRCSSQSGHNTVSWYQQALGQGPQFIFQYYREEENGRGNFPPRFSGLQFPNYSSELNVNALELDDSALYLCASSVDTSGNTDTQYFGPGTRLTVL.

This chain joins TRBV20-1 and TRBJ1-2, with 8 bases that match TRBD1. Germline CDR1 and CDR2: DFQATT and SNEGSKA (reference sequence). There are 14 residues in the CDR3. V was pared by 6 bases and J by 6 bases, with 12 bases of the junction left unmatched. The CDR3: CSALGQAMKNGYTF. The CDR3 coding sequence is TGCAGTGCCCTGGGACAGGCAATGAAGAATGGCTACACCTTC.

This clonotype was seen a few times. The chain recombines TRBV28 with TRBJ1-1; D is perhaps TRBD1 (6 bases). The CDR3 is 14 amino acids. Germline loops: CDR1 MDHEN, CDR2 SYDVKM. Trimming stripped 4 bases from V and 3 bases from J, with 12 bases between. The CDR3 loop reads CASSSGTLHTEAFF. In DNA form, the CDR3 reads TGTGCCAGCAGTTCCGGGACACTCCACACTGAAGCTTTCTTT.

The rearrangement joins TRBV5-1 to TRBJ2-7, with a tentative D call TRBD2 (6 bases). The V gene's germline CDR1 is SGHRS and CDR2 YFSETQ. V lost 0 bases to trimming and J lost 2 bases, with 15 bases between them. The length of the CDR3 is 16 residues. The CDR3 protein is CASSLVRGQATYEQYF. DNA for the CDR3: TGCGCCAGCAGCTTGGTGCGGGGCCAGGCCACCTACGAGCAGTACTTC. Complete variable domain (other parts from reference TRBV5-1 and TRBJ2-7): KAGVTQTPRYLIKTRGQQVTLSCSPISGHRSVSWYQQTPGQGLQFLFEYFSETQRNKGNFPGRFSGRQFSNSRSEMNVSTLELGDSALYLCASSLVRGQATYEQYFGPGTRLTVT.

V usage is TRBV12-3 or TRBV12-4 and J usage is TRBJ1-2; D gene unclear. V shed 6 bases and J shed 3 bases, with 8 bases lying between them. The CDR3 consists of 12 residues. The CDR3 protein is CASSLAHYGYTF. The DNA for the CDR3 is TGTGCCAGCAGCCTCGCACACTATGGCTACACCTTC.

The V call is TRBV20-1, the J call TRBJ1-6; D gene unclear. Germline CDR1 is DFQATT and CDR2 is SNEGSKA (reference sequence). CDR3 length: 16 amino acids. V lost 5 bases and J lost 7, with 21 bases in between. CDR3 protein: CSAYPKGLFSNSPLHF. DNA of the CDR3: TGCAGTGCTTACCCCAAGGGTCTATTTTCAAATTCACCCCTCCACTTT.

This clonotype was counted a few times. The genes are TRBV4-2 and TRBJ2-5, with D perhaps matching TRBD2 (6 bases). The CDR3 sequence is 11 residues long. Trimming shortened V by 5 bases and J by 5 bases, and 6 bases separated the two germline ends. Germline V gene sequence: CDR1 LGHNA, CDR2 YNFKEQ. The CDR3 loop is CASSGRETQYF. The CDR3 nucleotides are TGTGCCAGCAGCGGGAGGGAGACCCAGTACTTC.

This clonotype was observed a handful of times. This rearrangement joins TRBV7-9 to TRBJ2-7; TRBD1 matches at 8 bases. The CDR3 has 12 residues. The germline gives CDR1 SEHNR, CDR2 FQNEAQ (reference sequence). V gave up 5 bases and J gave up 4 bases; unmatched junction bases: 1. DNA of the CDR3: TGTGCCAGCAGCGGACAGGGTTACGAGCAGTACTTC. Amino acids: CASSGQGYEQYF.

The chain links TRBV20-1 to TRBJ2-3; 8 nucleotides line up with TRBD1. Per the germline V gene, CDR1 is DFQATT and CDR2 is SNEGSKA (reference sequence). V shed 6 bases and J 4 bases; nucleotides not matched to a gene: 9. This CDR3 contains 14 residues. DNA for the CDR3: TGCAGTGCCCACGACCAGGGGGCCGCAGATACGCAGTATTTT. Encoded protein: CSAHDQGAADTQYF.

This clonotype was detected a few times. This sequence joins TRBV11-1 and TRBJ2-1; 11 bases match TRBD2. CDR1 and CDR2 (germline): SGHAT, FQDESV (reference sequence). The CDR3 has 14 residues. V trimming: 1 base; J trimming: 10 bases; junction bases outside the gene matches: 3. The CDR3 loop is CASSLETSGKEQFF. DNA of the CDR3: TGTGCCAGCAGCTTAGAGACTAGCGGGAAAGAGCAGTTCTTC.

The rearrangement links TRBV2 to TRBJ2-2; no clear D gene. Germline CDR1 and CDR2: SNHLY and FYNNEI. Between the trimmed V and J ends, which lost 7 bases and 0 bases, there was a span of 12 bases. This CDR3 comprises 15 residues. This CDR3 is CASKAETSNTGELFF. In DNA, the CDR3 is TGTGCCAGCAAGGCGGAGACATCGAACACCGGGGAGCTGTTTTTT.

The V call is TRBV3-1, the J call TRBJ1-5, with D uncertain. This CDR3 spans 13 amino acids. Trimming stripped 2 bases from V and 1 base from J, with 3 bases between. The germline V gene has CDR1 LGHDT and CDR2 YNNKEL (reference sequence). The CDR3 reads CASSQSSNQPQHF. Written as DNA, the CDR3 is TGTGCCAGCAGCCAATCCAGCAATCAGCCCCAGCATTTT.

The CDR3: CASSLGNTDTQYF. The CDR3 DNA sequence: TGTGCCAGCAGCTTAGGAAACACAGATACGCAGTATTTT. The J gene is TRBJ2-3, the V gene TRBV11-3; D gene ambiguous. Germline CDR1 SGHNT, CDR2 YENEEA. The ends were cut back, 1 base at V and 2 bases at J, with 4 bases in the middle. The CDR3 extends over 13 amino acids.

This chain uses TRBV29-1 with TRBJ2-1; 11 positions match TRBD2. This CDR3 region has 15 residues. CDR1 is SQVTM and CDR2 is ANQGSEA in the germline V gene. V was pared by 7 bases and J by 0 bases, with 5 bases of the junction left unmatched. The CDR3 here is CSAGTSGSSYNEQFF. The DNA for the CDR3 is TGCAGCGCCGGGACTAGCGGTAGCTCCTACAATGAGCAGTTCTTC.

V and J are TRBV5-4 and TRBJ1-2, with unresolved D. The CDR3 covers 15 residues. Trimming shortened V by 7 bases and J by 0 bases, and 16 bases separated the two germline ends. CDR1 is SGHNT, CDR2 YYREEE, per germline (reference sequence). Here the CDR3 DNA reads TGTGCCAGCCGGTACCGGGTCTCGGCTAACTATGGCTACACCTTC. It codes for CASRYRVSANYGYTF.

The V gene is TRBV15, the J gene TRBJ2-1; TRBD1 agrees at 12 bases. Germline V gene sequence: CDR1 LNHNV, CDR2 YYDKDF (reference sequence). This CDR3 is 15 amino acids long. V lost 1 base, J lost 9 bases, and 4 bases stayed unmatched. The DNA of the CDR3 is TGTGCCACCAGCAGAGGGGGACAGGGGGCCGGTGAGCAGTTCTTC. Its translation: CATSRGGQGAGEQFF.

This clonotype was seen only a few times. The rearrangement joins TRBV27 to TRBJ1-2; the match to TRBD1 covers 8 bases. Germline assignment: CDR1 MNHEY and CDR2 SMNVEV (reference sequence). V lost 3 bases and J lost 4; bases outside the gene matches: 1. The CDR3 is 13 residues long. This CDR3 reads CASSFDRGYGYTF. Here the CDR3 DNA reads TGTGCCAGCAGTTTCGACAGGGGCTATGGCTACACCTTC.

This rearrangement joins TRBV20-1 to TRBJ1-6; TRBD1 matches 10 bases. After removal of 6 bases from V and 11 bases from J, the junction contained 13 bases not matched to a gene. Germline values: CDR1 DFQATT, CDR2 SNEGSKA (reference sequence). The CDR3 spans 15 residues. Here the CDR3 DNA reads TGCAGTGCGTCCTCCGGGACAGGGGAAAATCCACCCCTCCACTTT. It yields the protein CSASSGTGENPPLHF.

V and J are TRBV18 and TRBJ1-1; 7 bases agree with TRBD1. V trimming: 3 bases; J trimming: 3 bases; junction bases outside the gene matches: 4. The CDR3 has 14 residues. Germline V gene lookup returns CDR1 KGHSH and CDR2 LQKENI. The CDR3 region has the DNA TGTGCCAGCTCACCGGGACAGATGGACACTGAAGCTTTCTTT. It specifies CASSPGQMDTEAFF.